This TCR beta chain stems from a study of siplizumab effects on memory and regulatory T cells. Points from the study as a whole: Confirmatory evidence of suppressive function in proliferating siplizumab-culture Tregs was not obtained.

Of note for this clone: What it binds is not known.

Per sample, approximately 10^5 TCR templates underwent assay. Sequencing used immunoSEQ multiplex PCR; TCRdb keeps in-frame clones, though not all of them. The table has over 70,000 clones, about nine tenths seen once. This CDR3 region has 19 residues. The germline V gene encodes CDR1 GTSNPN and CDR2 SVGIG (reference sequence). The V end was cut by 6 bases, the J end by 0 bases, with 24 bases between. The material sequenced was CD4+ T cells sorted from blood. This chain uses TRBV30 with TRBJ1-6, with D perhaps TRBD1 (5 bases). The clonotype was recovered from a human donor in good health. The CDR3 reads CACNTGSRGTSSYNSPLHF. The CDR3, as DNA: TGTGCCTGCAATACGGGAAGCCGGGGGACGAGCTCCTATAATTCACCCCTCCACTTT.